This entry is about one T cell receptor beta chain. What it binds is not known. Looked up from germline, CDR1 is SGHAT and CDR2 is FQNNGV. This CDR3 comprises 14 residues. These data belong to a study of OX40 agonist ivuxolimab in advanced cancers. Study information: Hepatocellular carcinoma, melanoma, renal cell or head and neck cancer affected the dose-escalation patients. Of the participants, approximately 36% had some prior anti-PD-1, anti-PD-L1 or anti-CTLA-4 therapy, which was allowed. Findings and caveats of the study: Among the lowest peripheral clonal expansion occurred in 0.1-3.0 mg/kg partial responders.

Here immunoSEQ multiplex PCR was the method, and the copy in TCRdb shows in-frame clones only, minus some. The profile covers tens of thousands of clones, with about 84% appearing a single time and about 20% taken by the ten largest. This rearrangement joins TRBV11-2 to TRBJ2-5; 7 positions match TRBD1. The J call may be wrong; the DNA end is better matched by TRBJ2-7. The source material was CD4+ or CD8+ T cells sorted from blood, sampled in a trial of the OX40 agonist ivuxolimab. The receptor comes from an adult with an advanced solid tumor such as melanoma, head and neck, liver or kidney cancer. The DNA of the CDR3 is TGTGCCAGCAGCCCACAGGGGTTGCCCTACGAGCAGTACTTC. Protein sequence: CASSPQGLPYEQYF.